This T cell receptor beta chain appears in the sequencing data of a study of PD-1 blockade in classical Hodgkin lymphoma. Study-wide background: Patients in the cohort were put on intravenous nivolumab, 3 mg/kg every 2 weeks. Study outcomes and limitations: Why the repertoires differ is still unclear, perhaps disease activity or prior therapy. By cycle point C4D1, TCR diversity had risen significantly in CD4+ cells (but not CD8+ cells).

TCRdb keeps only in-frame clones here, not all; method: immunoSEQ multiplex PCR. The repertoire includes fewer than 8,000 clones, around 75% of them detected once, and about 40% sits in the top ten. This clone is medium-sized by share. No antigen is known for it. The CDR3 has 12 residues. Germline V lookup: CDR1 SEHNR, CDR2 FQNEAQ (reference sequence). V lost 6 bases to trimming and J lost 7 bases; unmatched junction nucleotides: 5. Time point denoted: cycle 4 day 1 (C4D1), after more than 5 weeks of nivolumab. Every patient relapsed after autologous stem cell transplantation, and brentuximab vedotin exposure varied. Complete response, partial response or progressive disease constituted the best response categories observed.

The material sequenced was peripheral blood mononuclear cells (PBMCs), taken before the fourth cycle of nivolumab. The receptor comes from a human donor with classical Hodgkin lymphoma. The V call is TRBV7-9, the J call TRBJ1-1, with 7 nucleotides matching TRBD1. The CDR3 nucleotides read TGTGCCAGCAGTCTCCAGGGGGGTGAAGCTTTCTTT. Translating it yields CASSLQGGEAFF.